Here is one T cell receptor beta chain with its context. Its antigen is still unknown. The data originate from a study of CD4 T cells in relation to SARS-CoV-2 and coronaviruses. Trimming left V 3 bases short and J 4 bases short, with 17 bases between. The CDR3 spans 16 residues. Germline-derived CDR1 and CDR2 are SGDLS and YYNGEE. Libraries were prepared by immunoSEQ multiplex PCR; TCRdb keeps only in-frame clonotypes and omits some of them. The sample has 26,000 or so clones; roughly 76% are singletons. The unexposed donors gave CD4+ T cells in about 2011-2018, prior to COVID-19. After approximately 10 days of culture, CD4+ T cells were isolated. Each well had about 2.2 million PBMCs in around 5.3% human AB serum with IL-2. Findings and caveats of the study: SARS-CoV-2-driven expansion was significantly weaker in crossreactive than monoreactive clones.

Specimen: CD4+ T cells from PBMCs, cultured in vitro. The sequence came from a human donor in good health. V usage is TRBV9 and J usage is TRBJ2-1, with D tentatively TRBD2 (5 bases). In nucleotides, the CDR3 is TGTGCCAGCAGCGGGAGTAGCGTCCAGGTGTACAATGAGCAGTTCTTC. It is translated as CASSGSSVQVYNEQFF.